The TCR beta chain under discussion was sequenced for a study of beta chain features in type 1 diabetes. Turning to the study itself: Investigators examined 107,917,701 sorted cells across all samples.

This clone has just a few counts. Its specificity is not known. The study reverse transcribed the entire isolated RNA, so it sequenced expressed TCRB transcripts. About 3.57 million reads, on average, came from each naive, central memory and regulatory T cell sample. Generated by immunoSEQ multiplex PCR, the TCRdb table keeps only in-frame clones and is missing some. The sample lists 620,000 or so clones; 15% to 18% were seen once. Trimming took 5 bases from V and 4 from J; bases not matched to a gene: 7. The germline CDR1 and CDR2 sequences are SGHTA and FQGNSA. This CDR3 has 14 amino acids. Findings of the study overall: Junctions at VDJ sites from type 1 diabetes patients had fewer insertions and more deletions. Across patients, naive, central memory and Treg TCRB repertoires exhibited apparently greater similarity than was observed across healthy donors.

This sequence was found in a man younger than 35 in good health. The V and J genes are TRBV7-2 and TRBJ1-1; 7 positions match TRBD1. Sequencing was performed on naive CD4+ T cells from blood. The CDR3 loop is CASSPPPGGTEAFF. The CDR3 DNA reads TGTGCCAGCAGCCCACCCCCAGGGGGCACTGAAGCTTTCTTT. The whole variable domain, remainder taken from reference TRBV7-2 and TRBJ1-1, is GAGVSQSPSNKVTEKGKDVELRCDPISGHTALYWYRQSLGQGLEFLIYFQGNSAPDKSGLPSDRFSAERTGGSVSTLTIQRTQQEDSAVYLCASSPPPGGTEAFFGQGTRLTVV.